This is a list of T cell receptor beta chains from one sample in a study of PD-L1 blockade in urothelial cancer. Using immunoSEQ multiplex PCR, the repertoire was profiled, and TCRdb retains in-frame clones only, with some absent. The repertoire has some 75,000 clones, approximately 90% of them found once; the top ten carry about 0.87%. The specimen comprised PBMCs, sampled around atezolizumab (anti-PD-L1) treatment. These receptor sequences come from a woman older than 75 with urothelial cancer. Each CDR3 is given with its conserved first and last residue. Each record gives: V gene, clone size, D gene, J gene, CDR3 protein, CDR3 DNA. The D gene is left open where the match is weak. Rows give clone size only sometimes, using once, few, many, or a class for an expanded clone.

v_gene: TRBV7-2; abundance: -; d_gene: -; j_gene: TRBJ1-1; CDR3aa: CASTDRGWGNTEAFF; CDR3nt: TGTGCCAGCACGGATCGAGGGTGGGGGAACACTGAAGCTTTCTTT
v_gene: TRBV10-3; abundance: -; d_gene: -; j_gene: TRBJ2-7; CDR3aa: CAISSGIGDYEQYF; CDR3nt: TGTGCCATCTCTTCCGGAATTGGAGATTACGAGCAGTACTTC
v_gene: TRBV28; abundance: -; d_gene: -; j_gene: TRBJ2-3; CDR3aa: CARDGRDWDTQYF; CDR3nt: TGTGCCAGAGACGGGCGGGATTGGGATACGCAGTATTTT
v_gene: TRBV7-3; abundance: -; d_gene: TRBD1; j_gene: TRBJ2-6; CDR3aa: CASSRDSPGANVLTF; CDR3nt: TGTGCCAGCAGCCGGGACAGTCCTGGGGCCAACGTCCTGACTTTC
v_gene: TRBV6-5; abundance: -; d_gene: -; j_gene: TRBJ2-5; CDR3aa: CASSYSSRARETQYF; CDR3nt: TGTGCCAGCAGTTACTCGAGCAGGGCAAGGGAGACCCAGTACTTC
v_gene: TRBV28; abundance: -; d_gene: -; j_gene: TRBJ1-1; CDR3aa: CASSFSTEAFF; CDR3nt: TGTGCCAGCAGTTTCTCCACTGAAGCTTTCTTT
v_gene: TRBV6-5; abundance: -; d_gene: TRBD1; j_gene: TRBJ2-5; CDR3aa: CASSPGTGPQYF; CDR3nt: TGTGCCAGCAGTCCCGGGACAGGGCCCCAGTACTTC
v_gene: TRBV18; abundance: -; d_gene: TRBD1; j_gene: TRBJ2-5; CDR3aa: CASSPSLERGRGAQYF; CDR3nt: TGTGCCAGCTCACCATCTCTGGAAAGGGGGCGTGGAGCCCAGTACTTC
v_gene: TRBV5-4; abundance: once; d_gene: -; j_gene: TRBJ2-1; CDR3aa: CASSQDTYSYNEQFF; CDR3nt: TGTGCCAGCAGCCAGGACACCTACTCCTACAATGAGCAGTTCTTC
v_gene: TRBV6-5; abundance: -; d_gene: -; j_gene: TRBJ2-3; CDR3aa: CASREAALTDTQYF; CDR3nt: TGTGCCAGCAGGGAGGCGGCTCTCACAGATACGCAGTATTTT
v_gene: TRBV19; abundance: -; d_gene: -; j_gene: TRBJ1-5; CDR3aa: CASSIAGSGNQPQHF; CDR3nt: TGTGCCAGTAGTATAGCGGGGTCGGGCAATCAGCCCCAGCATTTT
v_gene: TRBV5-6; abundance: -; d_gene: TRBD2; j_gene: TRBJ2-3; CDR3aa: CASSLDAGVGDTQYF; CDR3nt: TGTGCCAGCAGCTTAGACGCGGGAGTAGGGGATACGCAGTATTTT
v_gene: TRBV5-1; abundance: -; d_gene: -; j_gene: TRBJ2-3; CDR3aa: CASSLALGARTDTQYF; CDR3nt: TGCGCCAGCAGCTTGGCTCTAGGGGCTCGAACAGATACGCAGTATTTT
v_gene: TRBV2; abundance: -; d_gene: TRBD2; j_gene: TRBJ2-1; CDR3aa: CASNTLAGGFQRYNEQFF; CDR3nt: TGTGCCAGCAATACACTAGCGGGAGGATTTCAGCGCTACAATGAGCAGTTCTTC